A single TCR beta chain is shown here with its context. The antigen is undetermined. This entry belongs to a study of cytomegalovirus exposure and HLA in healthy donors. The wider study: Earlier findings included 90 million to 120 million unique TCR beta sequences obtained from 150 million to 200 million T cells.

V shed 2 bases and J 4 bases; nucleotides not matched to a gene: 8. The CDR3 runs 18 residues. Germline CDR1 is LGHNA and CDR2 is YNFKEQ. Study-level findings and limits: A previous analysis found most TCR beta V segments productive roughly 87% or roughly 30% of the time. On later analysis, the bulk of CMV-associated TCR beta chains appeared to be HLA-restricted.

The study ran its PCR with 60 Vbeta and 13 Jbeta primers. Method: immunoSEQ multiplex PCR; TCRdb's copy keeps in-frame clones and lacks some. Among about 150,000 clones listed, 65% to 80% were seen once. Samples came from healthy bone marrow donors. The J gene is TRBJ2-1, the V gene TRBV4-2, with TRBD2 identical over 13 bases. The clonotype was recovered from a man aged 40-55 years in good health and CMV-seropositive. Sequencing was carried out using PBMCs. The CDR3 reads CASSQLLAGGGGYNEQFF. DNA for the CDR3: TGTGCCAGCAGCCAACTACTAGCGGGAGGGGGGGGTTACAATGAGCAGTTCTTC.